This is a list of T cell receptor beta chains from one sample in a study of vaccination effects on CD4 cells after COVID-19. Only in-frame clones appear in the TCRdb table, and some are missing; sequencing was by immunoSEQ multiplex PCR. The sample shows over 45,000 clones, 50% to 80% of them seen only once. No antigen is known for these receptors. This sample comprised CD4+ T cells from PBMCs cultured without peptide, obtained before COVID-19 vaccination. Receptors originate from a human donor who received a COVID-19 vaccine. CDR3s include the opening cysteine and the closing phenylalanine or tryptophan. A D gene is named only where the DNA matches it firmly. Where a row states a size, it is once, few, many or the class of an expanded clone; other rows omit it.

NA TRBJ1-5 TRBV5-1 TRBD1 CASSPTGAPEPQHF TGCGCCAGCAGCCCCACAGGGGCCCCAGAGCCCCAGCATTTT
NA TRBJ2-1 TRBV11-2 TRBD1 CASSRGLGTGVDEQFF TGTGCCAGCAGCAGGGGGTTGGGGACAGGGGTGGATGAGCAGTTCTTC
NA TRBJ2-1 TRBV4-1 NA CASSQVLNEQFF TGCGCCAGCAGCCAAGTCCTCAATGAGCAGTTCTTC
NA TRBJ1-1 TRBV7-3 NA CASSLSLNTEAFF TGTGCCAGCAGCTTAAGTCTTAACACTGAAGCTTTCTTT
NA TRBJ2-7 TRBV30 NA CAWSGRFPYEQYF TGTGCCTGGAGTGGTCGCTTTCCCTACGAGCAGTACTTC
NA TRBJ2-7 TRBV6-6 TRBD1 CASSPNRGEQYF TGTGCCAGCAGCCCGAACAGGGGCGAGCAGTACTTC
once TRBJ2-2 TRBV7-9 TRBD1 CASSLRTGPNTGELFF TGTGCCAGCAGCCTACGGACAGGGCCGAACACCGGGGAGCTGTTTTTT
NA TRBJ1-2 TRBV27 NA CASRGSANYGYTF TGTGCCAGCAGGGGTTCGGCTAACTATGGCTACACCTTC
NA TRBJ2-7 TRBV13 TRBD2 CASSLWREAGEQYF TGTGCCAGCAGCTTATGGCGGGAGGCGGGGGAGCAGTACTTC
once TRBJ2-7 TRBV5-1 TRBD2 CASSPLAAAREQYF TGCGCCAGCAGCCCTCTAGCGGCCGCGCGGGAGCAGTACTTC
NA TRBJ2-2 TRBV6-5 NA CASSYRRELFF TGTGCCAGCAGTTATCGCCGGGAGCTGTTTTTT